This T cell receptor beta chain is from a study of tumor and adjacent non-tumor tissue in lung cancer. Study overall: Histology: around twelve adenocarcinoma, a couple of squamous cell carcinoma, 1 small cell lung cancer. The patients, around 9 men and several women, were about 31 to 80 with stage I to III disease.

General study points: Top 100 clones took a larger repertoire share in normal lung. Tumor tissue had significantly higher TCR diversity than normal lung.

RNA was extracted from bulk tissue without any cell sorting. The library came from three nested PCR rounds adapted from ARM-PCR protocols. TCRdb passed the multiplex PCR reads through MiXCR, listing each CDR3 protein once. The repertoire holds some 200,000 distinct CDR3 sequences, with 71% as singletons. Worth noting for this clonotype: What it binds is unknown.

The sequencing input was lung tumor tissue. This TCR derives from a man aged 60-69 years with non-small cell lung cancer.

This CDR3 reads CSARKGPFEGQAQETQYF. CDR3 sequence (DNA): TGCAGTGCTAGAAAAGGCCCATTCGAGGGGCAGGCGCAAGAGACCCAGTACTTC. The chain links TRBV20-1 to TRBJ2-5, with D perhaps assigned TRBD1 or TRBD2 (5 bases each). V lost 2 bases to trimming and J lost 2 bases, with 24 bases between them. Germline V CDR1 and CDR2: DFQATT, SNEGSKA (reference sequence). This CDR3 is built from 18 residues.